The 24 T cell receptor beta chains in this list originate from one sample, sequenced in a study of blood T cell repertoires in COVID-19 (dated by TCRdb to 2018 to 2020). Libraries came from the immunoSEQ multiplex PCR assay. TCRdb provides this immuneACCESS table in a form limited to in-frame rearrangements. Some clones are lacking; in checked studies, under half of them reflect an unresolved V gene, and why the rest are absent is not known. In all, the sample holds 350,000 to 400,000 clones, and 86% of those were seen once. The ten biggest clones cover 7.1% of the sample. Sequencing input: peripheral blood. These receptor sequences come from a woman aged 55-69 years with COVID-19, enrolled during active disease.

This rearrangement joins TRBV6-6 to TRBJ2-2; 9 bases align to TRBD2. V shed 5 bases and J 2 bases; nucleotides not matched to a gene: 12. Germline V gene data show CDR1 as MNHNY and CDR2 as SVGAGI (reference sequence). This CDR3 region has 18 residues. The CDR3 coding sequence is TGTGCCAGCAGTCCCTTTCCCCCCGGGACTAGCAACACCGGGGAGCTGTTTTTT. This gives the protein CASSPFPPGTSNTGELFF.

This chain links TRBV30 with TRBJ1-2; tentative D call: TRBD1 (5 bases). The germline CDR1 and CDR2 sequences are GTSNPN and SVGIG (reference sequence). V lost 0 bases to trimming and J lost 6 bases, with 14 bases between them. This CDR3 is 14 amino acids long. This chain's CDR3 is CAWSVTRQSHGYTF. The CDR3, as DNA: TGTGCCTGGAGTGTAACCCGACAGTCCCATGGCTACACCTTC.

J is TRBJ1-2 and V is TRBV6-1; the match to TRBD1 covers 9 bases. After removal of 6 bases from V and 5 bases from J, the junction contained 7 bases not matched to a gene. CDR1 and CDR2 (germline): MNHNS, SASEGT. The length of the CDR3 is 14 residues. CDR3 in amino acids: CASSSAGTGYGYTF. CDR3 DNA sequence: TGTGCCAGCAGCTCAGCCGGGACAGGGTATGGCTACACCTTC.

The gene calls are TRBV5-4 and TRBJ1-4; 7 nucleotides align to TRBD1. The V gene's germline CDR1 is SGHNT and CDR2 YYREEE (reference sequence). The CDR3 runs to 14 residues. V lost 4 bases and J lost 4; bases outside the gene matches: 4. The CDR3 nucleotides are TGTGCCAGCAGCCTGGGACAGCTTAATGAAAAACTGTTTTTT. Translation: CASSLGQLNEKLFF.

CDR3 sequence: CASSLGQGNGYTF. The CDR3 coding sequence is TGTGCCAGCAGCTTGGGACAGGGGAATGGCTACACCTTC. The chain employs TRBV3-1 (or the pseudogene TRBV3-2) and TRBJ1-2; 10 bases are shared with TRBD1. V dropped 5 bases and J dropped 6; count of bases not matched to a gene: 3. Germline V gene lookup returns CDR1 LGHDT and CDR2 YNNKEL (reference sequence). The CDR3 is made up of 13 amino acids.

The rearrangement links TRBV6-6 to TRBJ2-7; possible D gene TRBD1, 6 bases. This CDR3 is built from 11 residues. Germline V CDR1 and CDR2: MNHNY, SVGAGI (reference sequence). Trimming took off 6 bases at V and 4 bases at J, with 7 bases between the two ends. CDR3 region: CASSRGYEQYF. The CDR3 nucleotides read TGTGCCAGCAGCAGGGGATACGAGCAGTACTTC.

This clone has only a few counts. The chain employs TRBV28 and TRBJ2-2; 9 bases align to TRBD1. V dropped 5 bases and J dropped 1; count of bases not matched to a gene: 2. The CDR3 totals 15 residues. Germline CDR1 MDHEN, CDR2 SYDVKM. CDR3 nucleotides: TGTGCCAGCAGTGTGGGACAGGGGAACACCGGGGAGCTGTTTTTT. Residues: CASSVGQGNTGELFF. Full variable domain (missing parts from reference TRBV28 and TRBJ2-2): DVKVTQSSRYLVKRTGEKVFLECVQDMDHENMFWYRQDPGLGLRLIYFSYDVKMKEKGDIPEGYSVSREKKERFSLILESASTNQTSMYLCASSVGQGNTGELFFGEGSRLTVL.

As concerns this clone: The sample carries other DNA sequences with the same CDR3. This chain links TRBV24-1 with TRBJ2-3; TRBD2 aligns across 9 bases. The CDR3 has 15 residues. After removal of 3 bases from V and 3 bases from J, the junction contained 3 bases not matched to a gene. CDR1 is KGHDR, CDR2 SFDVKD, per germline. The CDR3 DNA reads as TGTGCCACCAGTGATCCGAGCGGGGGGACAGATACGCAGTATTTT. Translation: CATSDPSGGTDTQYF.

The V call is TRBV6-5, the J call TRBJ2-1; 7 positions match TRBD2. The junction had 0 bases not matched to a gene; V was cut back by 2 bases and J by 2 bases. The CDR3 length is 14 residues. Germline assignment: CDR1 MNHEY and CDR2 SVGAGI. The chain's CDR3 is CASSYRGAYNEQFF. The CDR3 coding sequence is TGTGCCAGCAGTTACCGGGGGGCCTACAATGAGCAGTTCTTC.

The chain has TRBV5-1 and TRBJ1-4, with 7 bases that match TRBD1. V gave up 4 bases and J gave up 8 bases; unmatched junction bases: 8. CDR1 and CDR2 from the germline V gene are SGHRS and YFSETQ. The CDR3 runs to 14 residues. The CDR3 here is CASSPTGAEEKLFF. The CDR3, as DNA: TGCGCCAGCAGCCCAACAGGGGCTGAGGAAAAACTGTTTTTT.

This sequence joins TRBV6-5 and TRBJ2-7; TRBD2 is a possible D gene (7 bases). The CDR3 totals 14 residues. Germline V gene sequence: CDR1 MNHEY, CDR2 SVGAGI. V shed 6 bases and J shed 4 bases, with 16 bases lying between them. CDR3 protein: CASRERGGLYEQYF. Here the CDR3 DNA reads TGTGCCAGCAGAGAGAGGGGGGGACTTTACGAGCAGTACTTC.

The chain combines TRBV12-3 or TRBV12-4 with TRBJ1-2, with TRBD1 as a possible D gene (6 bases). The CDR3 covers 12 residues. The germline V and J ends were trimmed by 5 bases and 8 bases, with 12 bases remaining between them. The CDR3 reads CASSPGAWGYTF. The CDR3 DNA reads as TGTGCCAGCAGTCCAGGGGCCTGGGGCTACACCTTC.

The CDR3 region has the DNA TGTGCCAGCAGAATGACAGCGCCAAATGAGCAGTTCTTC. Its protein is CASRMTAPNEQFF. The chain uses TRBV6-5 and TRBJ2-1, with TRBD1 as a possible D gene (5 bases). The V end lost 6 bases, the J end lost 7 bases, and 13 bases lay between the germline ends. The CDR3 has 13 amino acids. Germline V lookup: CDR1 MNHEY, CDR2 SVGAGI.

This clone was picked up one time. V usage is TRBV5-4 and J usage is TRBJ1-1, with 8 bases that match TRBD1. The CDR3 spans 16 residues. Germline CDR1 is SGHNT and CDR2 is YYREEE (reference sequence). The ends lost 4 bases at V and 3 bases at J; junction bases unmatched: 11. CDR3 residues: CASSAAGGGSDTEAFF. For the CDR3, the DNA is TGTGCCAGCAGCGCCGCAGGGGGCGGTTCGGACACTGAAGCTTTCTTT.

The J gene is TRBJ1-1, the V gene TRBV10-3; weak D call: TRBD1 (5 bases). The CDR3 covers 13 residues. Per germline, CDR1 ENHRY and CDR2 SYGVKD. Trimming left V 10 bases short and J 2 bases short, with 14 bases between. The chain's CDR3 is CATAGGENTEAFF. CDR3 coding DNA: TGTGCCACTGCCGGGGGGGAAAACACTGAAGCTTTCTTT.

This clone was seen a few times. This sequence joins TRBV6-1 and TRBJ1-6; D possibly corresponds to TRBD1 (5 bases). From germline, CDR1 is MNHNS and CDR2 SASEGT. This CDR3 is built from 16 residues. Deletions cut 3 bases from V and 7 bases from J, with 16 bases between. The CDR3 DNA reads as TGTGCCAGCAGTGAGACGCCGGGACTGACGAATTCACCCCTCCACTTT. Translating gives CASSETPGLTNSPLHF.

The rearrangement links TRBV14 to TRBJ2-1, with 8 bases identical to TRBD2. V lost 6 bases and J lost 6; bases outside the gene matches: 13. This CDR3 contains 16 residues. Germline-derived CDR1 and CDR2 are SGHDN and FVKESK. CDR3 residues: CASRQTGRGGLNEQFF. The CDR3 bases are TGTGCCAGCAGACAAACGGGACGGGGGGGCCTCAATGAGCAGTTCTTC.

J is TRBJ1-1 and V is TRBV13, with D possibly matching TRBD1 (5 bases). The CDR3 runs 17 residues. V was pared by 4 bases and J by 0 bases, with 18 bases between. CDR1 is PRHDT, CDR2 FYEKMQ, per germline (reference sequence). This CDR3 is CASSSSGEGGMNTEAFF. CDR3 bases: TGTGCCAGCAGCTCTTCGGGGGAGGGAGGGATGAACACTGAAGCTTTCTTT.

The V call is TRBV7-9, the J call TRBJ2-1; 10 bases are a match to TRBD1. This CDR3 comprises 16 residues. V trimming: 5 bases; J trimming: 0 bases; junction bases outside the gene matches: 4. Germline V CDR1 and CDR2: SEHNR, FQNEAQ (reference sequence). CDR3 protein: CASSKRTGGSYNEQFF. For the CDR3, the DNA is TGTGCCAGCAGCAAACGGACAGGGGGCTCCTACAATGAGCAGTTCTTC.

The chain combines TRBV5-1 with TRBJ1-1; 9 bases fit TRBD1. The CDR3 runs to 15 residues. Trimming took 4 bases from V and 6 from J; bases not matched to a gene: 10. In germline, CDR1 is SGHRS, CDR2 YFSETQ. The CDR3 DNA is TGCGCCAGCAGCACTGGGACAGGGAGGGGAGCTGAAGCTTTCTTT. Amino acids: CASSTGTGRGAEAFF.

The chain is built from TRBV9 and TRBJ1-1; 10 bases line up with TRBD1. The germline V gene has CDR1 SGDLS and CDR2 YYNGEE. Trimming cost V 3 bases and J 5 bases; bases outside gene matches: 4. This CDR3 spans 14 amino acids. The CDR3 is CASSGQGAHTEAFF. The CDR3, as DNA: TGTGCCAGCAGCGGACAGGGGGCGCATACTGAAGCTTTCTTT. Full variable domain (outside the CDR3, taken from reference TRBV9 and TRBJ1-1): DSGVTQTPKHLITATGQRVTLRCSPRSGDLSVYWYQQSLDQGLQFLIQYYNGEERAKGNILERFSAQQFPDLHSELNLSSLELGDSALYFCASSGQGAHTEAFFGQGTRLTVV.

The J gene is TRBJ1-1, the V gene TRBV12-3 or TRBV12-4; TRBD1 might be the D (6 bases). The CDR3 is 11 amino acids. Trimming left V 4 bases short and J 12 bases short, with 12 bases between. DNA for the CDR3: TGTGCCAGCAGTTCCAGAGGGGGAACTTTCTTT. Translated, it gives CASSSRGGTFF.

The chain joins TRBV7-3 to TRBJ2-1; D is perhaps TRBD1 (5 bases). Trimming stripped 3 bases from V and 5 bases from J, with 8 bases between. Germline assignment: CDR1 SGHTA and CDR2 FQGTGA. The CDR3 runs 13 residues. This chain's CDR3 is CASSFSRDNEQFF. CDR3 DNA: TGTGCCAGCAGCTTCTCCAGGGACAATGAGCAGTTCTTC.

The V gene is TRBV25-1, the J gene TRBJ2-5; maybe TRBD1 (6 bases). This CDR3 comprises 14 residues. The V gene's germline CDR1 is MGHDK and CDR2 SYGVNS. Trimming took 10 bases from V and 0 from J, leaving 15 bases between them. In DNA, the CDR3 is TGTGCCACCTTGGACCGGGACAACCAAGAGACCCAGTACTTC. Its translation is CATLDRDNQETQYF. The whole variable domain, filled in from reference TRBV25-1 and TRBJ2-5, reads EADIYQTPRYLVIGTGKKITLECSQTMGHDKMYWYQQDPGMELHLIHYSYGVNSTEKGDLSSESTVSRIRTEHFPLTLESARPSHTSQYLCATLDRDNQETQYFGPGTRLLVL.